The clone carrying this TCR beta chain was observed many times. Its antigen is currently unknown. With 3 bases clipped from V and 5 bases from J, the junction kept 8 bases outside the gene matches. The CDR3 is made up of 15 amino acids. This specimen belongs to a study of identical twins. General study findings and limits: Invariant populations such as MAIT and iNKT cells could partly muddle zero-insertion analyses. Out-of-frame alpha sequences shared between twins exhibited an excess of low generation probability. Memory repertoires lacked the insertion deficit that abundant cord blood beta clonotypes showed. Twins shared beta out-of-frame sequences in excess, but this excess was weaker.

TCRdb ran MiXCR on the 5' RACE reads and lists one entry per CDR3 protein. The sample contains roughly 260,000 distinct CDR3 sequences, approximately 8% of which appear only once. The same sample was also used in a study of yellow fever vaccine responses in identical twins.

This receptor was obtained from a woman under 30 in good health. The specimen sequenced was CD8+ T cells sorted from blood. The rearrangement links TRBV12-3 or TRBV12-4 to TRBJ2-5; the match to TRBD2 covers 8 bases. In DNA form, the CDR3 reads TGTGCCAGCAGTTTCCGGCTAGCGGGCGGTGAGACCCAGTACTTC. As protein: CASSFRLAGGETQYF.